Listed here is a single T cell receptor beta chain. In its sample, this clonotype was seen many times. Its recognized antigen is unknown. Base qualities are not recorded, but no much larger clone differs from it by a single base. This sample is drawn from a study of CD8+CD57+ T cells in acquired aplastic anemia listed by TCRdb under 2018. Broadly, across the study: On average, sorted CD4+ and CD8+ cells yielded around 3.4 ug of extracted DNA, with a range of about 0.17 to 27.4 ug. CD8+CD57+ expansion was defined as a frequency above the mean frequency observed in healthy subjects.

Flow cytometry had shown CD8+CD57+ cell expansion in the patients selected for sequencing. All patients had severe acquired aplastic anemia diagnosed by International Study of Aplastic Anemia and Agranulocytosis and Camitta criteria. No patient had received any therapy when blood was sampled. In the study, sorted CD4+ and CD8+ blood T cells from patients with severe aplastic anemia and from healthy subjects underwent deep sequencing of TCR repertoires. In the USA, patient enrollment took place under clinicaltrials.gov protocols 00001620, 01623167, 00001397, 00071045, 00081523 and 00961064. Ficoll-Paque density gradient centrifugation was used to isolate peripheral blood mononuclear cells. CD4+ and CD8+ T cells were sorted by FACS or magnetic beads before DNA extraction. V is shortened by 0 bases, J by 0 bases, and the region joining them spans 11 bases. From cysteine to phenylalanine, the CDR3 is 16 amino acids long. The CDR3 DNA has 48 bases and is translated from base 1. Based on the germline V gene, the CDR1 and CDR2 sequences are SGDLS and YYNGEE.

Profiling of TCR beta VDJ combinations and CDR3 sequences used genomic DNA as the template. TCR repertoire sequencing was run on an Illumina HiSeq 2000. Regarding the original processing steps: TRBV/TRBJ rearrangement plots, CDR3 size and DJ length profiles, and Simpson's diversity index were used to assess repertoires. The most abundant DNA sequence in the deep sequencing data was defined as the immunodominant clone. CDR3 amino acid sequences were checked for sharing across subjects and were also compared against the VDJdb database and published repertoires. TCRdb itself trimmed the public reads at Q25 with fastp, ran MiXCR and retained productive beta chains. Under each unique CDR3 protein, matching rows form one entry showing the most common genes and DNA. The V and J calls and clone size are TCRdb's, not the authors'. This sample comprises more than 150,000 distinct CDR3 sequences, 48% of them detected only once. The ten biggest clones cover 1.8% of the sample.

What the research found in general, with its limitations: Twenty-nine CD8+ CDR3 sequences were shared between patients and controls but appeared highly expressed in patients and within their immunodominant clones. Between patients and healthy controls, no significant difference in CD8+ Simpson's diversity was found (P=0.060).

The sequence links TRBV9 to TRBJ2-3; the D gene is perhaps TRBD2, on 6 matching bases. Specimen: sorted CD4+, CD8+, or CD8+CD57+ T cells (not recorded which) from PBMCs. The TCR comes from a human donor with aplastic anemia. The CDR3 in this case is CASSVGAGSSTDTQYF. In nucleotide form, the sequence is TGTGCCAGCAGCGTAGGGGCGGGGTCTAGCACAGATACGCAGTATTTT.